The sequence of this T cell receptor (beta chain) was determined in a study of shared clonotypes between healthy human individuals. General study results and limits: Across a handful of donors, naive CD4 shared 5% to 6.5%, naive CD8 more than 3%, memory CD4 roughly 2.4%, memory CD8 roughly 0.37%. Among donors, clonotype sharing was expected to be affected by sequencing depth.

Into CD45RA+ naive and CD45RA-negative memory subsets, the CD4+ cells were split. Regarding this clone: Its antigen is undetermined.

The authors ran the assay at deep level. The protocol was immunoSEQ multiplex PCR, while the TCRdb copy is restricted to in-frame clones and leaves out a portion. The profile shows a few million clones, 90% to 95% of them singletons. The CDR3 has 15 residues. Trimming took off 2 bases at V and 1 base at J, with 11 bases between the two ends. CDR1 and CDR2 from the germline V gene are ENHRY and SYGVKD. The rearrangement joins TRBV10-3 to TRBJ1-1, with D possibly TRBD1 on 5 matching bases. The receptor comes from a man younger than 35 in good health. Some clones in this sample may be carry-over from other donors' samples. The source material was naive CD4+ T cells from PBMCs. The sample's subset: CD45RA+ positively selected. CDR3 bases: TGTGCCATCAGTGAGGGCGGGGGGGAGAACACTGAAGCTTTCTTT. Amino acids: CAISEGGGENTEAFF.